Given below is one T cell receptor (beta chain) in context. Its antigen is unidentified. Treatment meaning: oral pan-JAK inhibitor, 5-10 mg twice daily. Sorted out of PBMCs were CD4+ T cells and CD8+ T cells. RNA was isolated and reverse transcribed to cDNA, the sequencing template. Profiling relied on immunoSEQ multiplex PCR, and the TCRdb table lists in-frame clones only, not all of them. The data show 150,000 to 200,000 clones, roughly 60% seen once. The entry originates in a study of CD8+ T cells in alopecia areata. Between the trimmed V and J ends, which lost 4 bases and 1 base, there was a span of 11 bases. Germline V gives CDR1 SGDLS, CDR2 YYNGEE. This CDR3 has 14 residues. Study results and limitations: Under tofacitinib, numerous expanded lesional clonotypes remained detectable in scalp and blood. Clonality exceeded that of normal scalp in lesional scalp, most notably in alopecia totalis/universalis.

The chain links TRBV9 to TRBJ1-1, with D perhaps TRBD1 (6 bases). The sequencing used CD4+ T cells sorted from blood, collected at week 24, from a patient treated with tofacitinib. This clonotype originated in a human donor with alopecia areata. CDR3 residues: CASSRLDRNTEAFF. DNA of the CDR3: TGTGCCAGCAGCAGATTGGACAGGAACACTGAAGCTTTCTTT.